The 5 T cell receptor beta chains given below trace back to one sample, sequenced in a study of CD8 T cells in Susac syndrome. An input of about 0.5 to 1 ug of RNA was subjected to reverse transcription using random hexamers. TCRdb analysed the immunoSEQ multiplex PCR reads with MiXCR anew, one entry per CDR3 protein. This sample has about 300,000 distinct CDR3 sequences, with 89% found just once. Sequences were obtained from CD8+ T cells from PBMCs. The receptor set was obtained from a human donor with multiple sclerosis.

The V and J genes are TRBV10-2 and TRBJ2-5; 7 bases fit TRBD2. Trimming took 4 bases from V and 4 from J; bases not matched to a gene: 9. Germline values: CDR1 WSHSY, CDR2 SAAADI. CDR3 size: 15 residues. CDR3 amino acids: CASSGGDRGVETQYF. The CDR3 DNA follows: TGCGCCAGCAGTGGGGGGGATCGGGGGGTAGAGACCCAGTACTTC.

The V gene is TRBV6-1, the J gene TRBJ2-5, with 13 bases identical to TRBD2. V shed 5 bases and J 4 bases; nucleotides not matched to a gene: 7. The CDR3 has 16 residues. Germline-derived CDR1 and CDR2 are MNHNS and SASEGT. The CDR3 is CASSRTSGGGGETQYF. CDR3 bases: TGTGCCAGCAGTCGGACTAGCGGGGGAGGTGGAGAGACCCAGTACTTC.

V and J are TRBV20-1 and TRBJ2-7; 7 bases align to TRBD1. This CDR3 is 17 amino acids long. V was pared by 2 bases and J by 3 bases, with 16 bases of the junction left unmatched. CDR1 and CDR2 from the germline V gene are DFQATT and SNEGSKA (reference sequence). The DNA for the CDR3 is TGCAGTGCTAGACAAAGGCTAAGGGGACAGAGATACTACGAGCAGTACTTC. It encodes CSARQRLRGQRYYEQYF.

The chain is built from TRBV12-3 or TRBV12-4 and TRBJ2-7, with 10 nucleotides matching TRBD2. The J segment lost 6 bases and the V segment lost 2 bases, leaving 4 bases of the junction unmatched. This CDR3 comprises 14 residues. DNA of the CDR3: TGTGCCAGCAGTTTACTAGCGGGAGAATCCGAGCAGTACTTC. Translating gives CASSLLAGESEQYF.

This clonotype occurred a few times. This chain connects TRBV28 to TRBJ2-7, with 7 bases fitting TRBD1. The CDR3 has 13 residues. V was pared by 4 bases and J by 2 bases, with 2 bases of the junction left unmatched. CDR1 and CDR2 (germline): MDHEN, SYDVKM. Here the CDR3 reads CASSSTGAYEQYF. CDR3 DNA sequence: TGTGCCAGCAGTTCTACAGGGGCCTACGAGCAGTACTTC.